The present T cell receptor beta chain was sequenced within a study of PD-1 blockade in classical Hodgkin lymphoma. Every patient relapsed after autologous stem cell transplantation, and brentuximab vedotin exposure varied. Notes on the study in general: Why the repertoires differ is still unclear, perhaps disease activity or prior therapy. Patients with a complete response exhibited baseline diversity comparable to newly diagnosed patients. At baseline, newly diagnosed patients reportedly showed less TCR diversity than healthy donors.

Here immunoSEQ multiplex PCR was the method, and the copy in TCRdb shows in-frame clones only, minus some. The data hold 20,000 to 25,000 clones, with 81% observed a single time. Concerning this clone: Its antigen remains unknown.

This specimen was peripheral blood mononuclear cells (PBMCs), taken before the second cycle of nivolumab. The clonotype originates from a human donor with classical Hodgkin lymphoma.

Written as DNA, the CDR3 is TGTGCCAGCAGCTCATGGGATGATACGCAGTATTTT. This codes for CASSSWDDTQYF. This sequence joins TRBV9 and TRBJ2-3; D unclear. Deletions cut 4 bases from V and 6 bases from J, with 9 bases between. The germline CDR1 and CDR2 sequences are SGDLS and YYNGEE. The CDR3 runs to 12 residues.